This record concerns one T cell receptor beta chain sequence. Its antigen is unidentified. Prevalent HPV16 infections were excluded; only incident single HPV16 infections included. The data stem from a study of T cells in women clearing cervical HPV infection. Across the study: Controls gave blood once infection was undetectable; cases at lesion identification. Whole-study results and caveats: CIN3+ cases had significantly higher TCR repertoire richness than controls, but evenness did not differ. Richness plus V gene abundances separated cases from controls with AUC about 0.8.

Sequencing was performed with immunoSEQ multiplex PCR; in TCRdb, only in-frame clones are kept and a portion is missing. Reported are 30,000 to 45,000 clones; the ten largest clones contain just under 6.5%. The receptor was derived from a woman aged 18 to 75 with a cervical HPV16 infection that either progressed to CIN3+ or cleared (not recorded which). Sequencing was done on a sample of blood buffy coat.

Here the CDR3 reads CSASPKLYEQYF. Partial CDR3 DNA: TGCAGTGCTAGCCCCAAGCTCTACGAG. The rearrangement uses TRBV20-1 and TRBJ2-7; D unclear. The read finishes 3 residues shy of the CDR3 end, and the germline J gene is used to complete it. The germline CDR1 and CDR2 sequences are DFQATT and SNEGSKA (reference sequence). The V gene lost 3 bases and the J gene lost 3 bases, with 9 bases spanning the gap. The CDR3 is made up of 12 amino acids.